The source of this T cell receptor beta chain is a study of blood T cell repertoires in COVID-19. Only in-frame clones appear in the TCRdb table, and some are missing; sequencing was by immunoSEQ multiplex PCR. This sample carries some 180,000 clones, more than 70% of them seen once, and the ten largest clones take roughly 19%. The TCR originated in a woman in her 70s who had recovered from COVID-19. The sequenced material came from peripheral blood.

DNA for the CDR3: TGTGCCAGCAGCTTACCCCCGCATGCGAGCAATCAGCCCCAGCATTTT. Its translation is CASSLPPHASNQPQHF. The gene calls are TRBV7-8 and TRBJ1-5; D gene ambiguous. CDR3 length equals 16 residues. Trimming stripped 2 bases from V and 1 base from J, with 12 bases between. CDR1 is SGHVS, CDR2 FQNEAQ, per germline.